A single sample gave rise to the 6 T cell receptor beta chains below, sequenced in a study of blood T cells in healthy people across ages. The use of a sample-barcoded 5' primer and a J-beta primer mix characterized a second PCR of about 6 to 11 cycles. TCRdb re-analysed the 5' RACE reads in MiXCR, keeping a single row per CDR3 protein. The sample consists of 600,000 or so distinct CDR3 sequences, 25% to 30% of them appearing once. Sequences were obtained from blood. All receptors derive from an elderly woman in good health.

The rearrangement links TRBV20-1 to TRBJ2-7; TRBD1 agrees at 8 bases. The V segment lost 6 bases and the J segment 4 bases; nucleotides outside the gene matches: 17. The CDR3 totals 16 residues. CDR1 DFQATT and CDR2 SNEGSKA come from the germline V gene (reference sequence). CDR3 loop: CSATQDREYVSYEQYF. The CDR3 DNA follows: TGCAGTGCAACCCAGGACAGGGAATACGTTAGTTACGAGCAGTACTTC.

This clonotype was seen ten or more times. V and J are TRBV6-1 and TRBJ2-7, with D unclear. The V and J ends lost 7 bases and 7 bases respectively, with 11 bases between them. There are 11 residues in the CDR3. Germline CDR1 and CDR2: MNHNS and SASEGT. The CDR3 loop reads CASKNFREQYF. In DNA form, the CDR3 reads TGTGCCAGCAAAAACTTCAGGGAGCAGTACTTC.

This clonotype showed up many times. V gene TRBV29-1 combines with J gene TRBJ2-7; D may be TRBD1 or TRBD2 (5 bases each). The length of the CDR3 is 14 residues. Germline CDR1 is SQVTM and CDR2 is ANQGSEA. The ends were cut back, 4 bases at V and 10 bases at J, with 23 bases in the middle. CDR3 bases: TGCAGCGTTGGTCCCCGGGACCTAGTACGAGATCAGTACTTC. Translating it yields CSVGPRDLVRDQYF.

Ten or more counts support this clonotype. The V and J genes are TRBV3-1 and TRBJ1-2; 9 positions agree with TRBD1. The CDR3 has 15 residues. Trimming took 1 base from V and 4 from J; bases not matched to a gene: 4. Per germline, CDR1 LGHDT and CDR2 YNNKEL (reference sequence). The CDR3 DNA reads TGTGCCAGCAGCCAAGGGACAGGGGTTCTCTATGGCTACACCTTC. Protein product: CASSQGTGVLYGYTF.

Here the CDR3 reads CAISTTGTGDNEQFF. CDR3 bases: TGTGCCATCAGTACCACCGGGACAGGGGACAATGAGCAGTTCTTC. The V gene is TRBV10-3, the J gene TRBJ2-1; TRBD1 matches 10 bases. The junction had 6 bases not matched to a gene; V was cut back by 5 bases and J by 5 bases. The CDR3 runs to 15 residues. Germline CDR1 and CDR2: ENHRY and SYGVKD.

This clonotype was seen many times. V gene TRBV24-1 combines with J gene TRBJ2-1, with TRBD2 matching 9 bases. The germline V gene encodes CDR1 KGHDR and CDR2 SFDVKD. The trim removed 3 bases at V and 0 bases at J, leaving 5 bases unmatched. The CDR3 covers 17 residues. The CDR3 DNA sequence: TGTGCCACCAGTGATAGGGCGGGGGGGTACTCCTACAATGAGCAGTTCTTC. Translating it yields CATSDRAGGYSYNEQFF.